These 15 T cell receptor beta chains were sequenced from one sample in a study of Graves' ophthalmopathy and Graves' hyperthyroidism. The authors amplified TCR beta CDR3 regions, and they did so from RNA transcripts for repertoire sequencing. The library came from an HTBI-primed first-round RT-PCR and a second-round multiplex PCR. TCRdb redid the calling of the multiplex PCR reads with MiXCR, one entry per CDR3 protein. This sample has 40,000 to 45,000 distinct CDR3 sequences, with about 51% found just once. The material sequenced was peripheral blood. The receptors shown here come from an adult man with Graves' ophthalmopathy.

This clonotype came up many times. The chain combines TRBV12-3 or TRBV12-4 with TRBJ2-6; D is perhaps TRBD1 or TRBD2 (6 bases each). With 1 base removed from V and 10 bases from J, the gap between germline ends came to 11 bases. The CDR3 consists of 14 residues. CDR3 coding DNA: TGTGCCAGCAGTTTAGGGGGGGCCTCTAACGTCCTGACTTTC. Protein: CASSLGGASNVLTF.

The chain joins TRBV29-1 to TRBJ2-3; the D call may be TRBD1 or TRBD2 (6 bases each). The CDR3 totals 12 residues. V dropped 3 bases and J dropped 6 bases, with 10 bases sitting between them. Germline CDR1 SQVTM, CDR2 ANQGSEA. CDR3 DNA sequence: TGCAGCGTTGACCTAGGGGGGGATACGCAGTATTTT. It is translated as CSVDLGGDTQYF.

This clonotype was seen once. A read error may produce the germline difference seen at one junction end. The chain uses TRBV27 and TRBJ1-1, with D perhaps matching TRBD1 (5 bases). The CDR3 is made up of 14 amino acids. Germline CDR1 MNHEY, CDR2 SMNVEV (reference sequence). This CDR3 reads CASSLAGGNAEAFF. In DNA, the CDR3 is TGTGCCAGCAGTTTAGCCGGGGGGAACGCTGAAGCTTTCTTT.

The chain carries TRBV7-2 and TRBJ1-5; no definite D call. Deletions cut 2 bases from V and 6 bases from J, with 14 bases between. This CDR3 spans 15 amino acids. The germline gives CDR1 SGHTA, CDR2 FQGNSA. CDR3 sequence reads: CASSLRGSSSQPQHF. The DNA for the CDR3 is TGTGCCAGCAGCTTACGGGGTAGCTCTAGTCAGCCCCAGCATTTT.

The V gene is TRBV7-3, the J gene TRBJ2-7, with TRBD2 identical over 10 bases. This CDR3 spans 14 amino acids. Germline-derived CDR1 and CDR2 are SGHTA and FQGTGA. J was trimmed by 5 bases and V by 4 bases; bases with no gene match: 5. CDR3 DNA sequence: TGTGCCAGCAGCTGTGCTAGCGGGGGAGACGAGCAGTACGTC. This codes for CASSCASGGDEQYV.

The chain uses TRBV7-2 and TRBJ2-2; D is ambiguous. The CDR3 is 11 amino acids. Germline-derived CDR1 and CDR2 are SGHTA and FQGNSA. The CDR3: CVKANTGELFF. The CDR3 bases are TGTGTGAAGGCGAACACCGGGGAGCTGTTTTTT.

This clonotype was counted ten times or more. CDR3 in amino acids: CASSLAYQEGARETQYF. In nucleotides, the CDR3 is TGTGCCAGCAGCTTAGCGTATCAGGAGGGGGCAAGGGAGACCCAGTACTTC. The V call is TRBV7-9, the J call TRBJ2-5; possibly TRBD1 for D (7 bases). The length of the CDR3 is 17 residues. Trimming left V 0 bases short and J 5 bases short, with 19 bases between. Germline lookup yields CDR1 SEHNR and CDR2 FQNEAQ (reference sequence).

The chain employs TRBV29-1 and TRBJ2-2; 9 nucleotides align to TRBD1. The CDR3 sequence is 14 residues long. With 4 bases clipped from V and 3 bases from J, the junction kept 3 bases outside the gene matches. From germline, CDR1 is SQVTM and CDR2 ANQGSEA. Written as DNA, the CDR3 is TGCAGCGTTGCCCGGGACAGGGACACCGGGGAGCTGTTTTTT. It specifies CSVARDRDTGELFF.

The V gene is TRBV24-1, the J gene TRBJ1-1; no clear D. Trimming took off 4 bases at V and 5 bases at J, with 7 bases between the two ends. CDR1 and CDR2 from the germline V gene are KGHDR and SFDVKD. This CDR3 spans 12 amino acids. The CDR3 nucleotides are TGTGCCACCAGTGACGGGAATACTGAAGCTTTCTTT. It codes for CATSDGNTEAFF.

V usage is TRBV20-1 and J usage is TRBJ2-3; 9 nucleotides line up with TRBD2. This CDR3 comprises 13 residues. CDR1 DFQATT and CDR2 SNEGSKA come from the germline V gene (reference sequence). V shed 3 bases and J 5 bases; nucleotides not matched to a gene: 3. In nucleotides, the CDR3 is TGCAGTGCTAGTACTAGCGGGCAAGATACGCAGTATTTT. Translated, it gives CSASTSGQDTQYF.

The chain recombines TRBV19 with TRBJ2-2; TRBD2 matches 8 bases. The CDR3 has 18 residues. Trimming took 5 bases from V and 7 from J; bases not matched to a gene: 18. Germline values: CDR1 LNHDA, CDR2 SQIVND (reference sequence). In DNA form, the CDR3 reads TGTGCCAGTAGTCCGACCCCACTAGCGGCTGGGGGTGGCGGGGAGCTGTTTTTT. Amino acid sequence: CASSPTPLAAGGGGELFF.

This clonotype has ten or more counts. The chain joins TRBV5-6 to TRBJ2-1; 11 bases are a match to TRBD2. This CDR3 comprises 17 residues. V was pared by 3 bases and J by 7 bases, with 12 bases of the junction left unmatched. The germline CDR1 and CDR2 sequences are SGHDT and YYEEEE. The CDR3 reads CASSSLTSGTLGNEQFF. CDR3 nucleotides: TGTGCCAGCAGCTCACTGACTAGCGGGACGCTGGGGAATGAGCAGTTCTTC.

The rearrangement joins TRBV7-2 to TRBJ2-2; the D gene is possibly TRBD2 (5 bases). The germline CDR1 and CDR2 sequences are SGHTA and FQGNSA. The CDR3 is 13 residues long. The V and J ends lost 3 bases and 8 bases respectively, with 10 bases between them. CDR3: CASSFGSGGELFF. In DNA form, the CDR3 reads TGTGCCAGCAGCTTCGGGTCGGGAGGGGAGCTGTTTTTT.

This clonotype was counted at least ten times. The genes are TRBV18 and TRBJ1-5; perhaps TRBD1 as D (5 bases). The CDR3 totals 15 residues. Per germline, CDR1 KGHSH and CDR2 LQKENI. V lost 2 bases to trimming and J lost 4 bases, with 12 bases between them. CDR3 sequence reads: CASSPGAGANQPQHF. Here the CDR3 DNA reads TGTGCCAGCTCACCAGGGGCCGGAGCTAATCAGCCCCAGCATTTT. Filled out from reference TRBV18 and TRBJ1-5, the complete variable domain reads NAGVMQNPRHLVRRRGQEARLRCSPMKGHSHVYWYRQLPEEGLKFMVYLQKENIIDESGMPKERFSAEFPKEGPSILRIQQVVRGDSAAYFCASSPGAGANQPQHFGDGTRLSIL.

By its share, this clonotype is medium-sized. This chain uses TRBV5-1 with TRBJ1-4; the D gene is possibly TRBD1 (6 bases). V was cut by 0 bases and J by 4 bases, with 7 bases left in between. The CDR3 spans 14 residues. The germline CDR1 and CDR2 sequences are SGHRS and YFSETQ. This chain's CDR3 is CASSLEGDNEKLFF. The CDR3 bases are TGCGCCAGCAGCTTGGAGGGGGATAATGAAAAACTGTTTTTT.